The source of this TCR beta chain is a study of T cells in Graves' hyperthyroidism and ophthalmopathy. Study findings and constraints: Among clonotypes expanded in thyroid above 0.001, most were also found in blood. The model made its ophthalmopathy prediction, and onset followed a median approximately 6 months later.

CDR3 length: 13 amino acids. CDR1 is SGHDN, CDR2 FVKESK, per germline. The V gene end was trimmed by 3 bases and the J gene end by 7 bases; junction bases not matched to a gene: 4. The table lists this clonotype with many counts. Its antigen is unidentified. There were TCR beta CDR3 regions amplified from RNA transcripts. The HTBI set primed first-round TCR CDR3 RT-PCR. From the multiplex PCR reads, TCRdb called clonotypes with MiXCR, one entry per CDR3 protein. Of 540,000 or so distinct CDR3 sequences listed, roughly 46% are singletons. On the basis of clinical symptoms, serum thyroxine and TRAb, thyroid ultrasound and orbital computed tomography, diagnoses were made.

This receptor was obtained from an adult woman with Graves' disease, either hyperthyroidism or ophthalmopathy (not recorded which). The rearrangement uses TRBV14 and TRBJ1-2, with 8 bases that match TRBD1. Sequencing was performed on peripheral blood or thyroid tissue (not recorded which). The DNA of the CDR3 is TGTGCCAGCAGCCACAGGGGGCAAGGTGGCTACACCTTC. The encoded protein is CASSHRGQGGYTF.